The 9 T cell receptor beta chains below all came from one sample that was sequenced in a study of blood T cell repertoires in COVID-19. Profiled with immunoSEQ multiplex PCR; TCRdb holds only in-frame clones, not every one. This sample has about 250,000 clones, with around 89% found just once. The specimen was peripheral blood. These receptors were collected from a woman aged 25 to 39 with COVID-19, enrolled during active disease.

There are a few counts of this clone. This chain links TRBV6-5 with TRBJ1-2; D uncertain. The CDR3 sequence is 12 residues long. V dropped 2 bases and J dropped 8 bases, with 9 bases sitting between them. Germline-derived CDR1 and CDR2 are MNHEY and SVGAGI. CDR3 protein: CASSYPTGGYTF. CDR3 in DNA: TGTGCCAGCAGTTACCCCACGGGGGGCTACACCTTC.

V and J are TRBV4-2 and TRBJ2-3; TRBD2 agrees at 8 bases. The V gene's germline CDR1 is LGHNA and CDR2 YNFKEQ. The CDR3 runs 16 residues. Trimming at V came to 0 bases and at J to 4 bases, leaving 6 bases not matched to a gene. CDR3 residues: CASSQDPAGGPDTQYF. CDR3 in DNA: TGTGCCAGCAGCCAAGACCCGGCGGGGGGCCCAGATACGCAGTATTTT.

The chain couples TRBV6-5 to TRBJ2-4; tentative D call: TRBD2 (6 bases). V was pared by 4 bases and J by 2 bases, with 12 bases between. Germline V CDR1 and CDR2: MNHEY, SVGAGI. The CDR3 is made up of 15 amino acids. The CDR3 coding sequence is TGTGCCAGCAGTTTCCCACGGGGGTCCAAAAACATTCAGTACTTC. The encoded protein is CASSFPRGSKNIQYF.

This sequence joins TRBV7-2 and TRBJ2-1, with 14 bases identical to TRBD2. The CDR3 loop spans 16 amino acids. V gave up 6 bases and J gave up 9 bases; unmatched junction bases: 10. CDR1 SGHTA and CDR2 FQGNSA come from the germline V gene. CDR3 DNA: TGTGCCAGCAGTTATCCGGGACTAGCGGGGGAGGGTGAGCAGTTCTTC. Amino acid sequence: CASSYPGLAGEGEQFF.

The chain uses TRBV21-1 and TRBJ2-3; TRBD1 is the table's D call, not checked against the DNA. TRBV21-1 is a documented pseudogene. The CDR3 is 16 amino acids. CDR3 in amino acids: CASSGGGQGSTDTQYF. The CDR3 DNA is TGTGCCAGCAGCGGGGGGGGACAGGGAAGTACAGATACGCAGTATTTT.

This chain joins TRBV3-1 (or the pseudogene TRBV3-2) and TRBJ1-3, with D tentatively TRBD1 (5 bases). CDR3 length: 15 amino acids. V shed 4 bases and J shed 0 bases, with 10 bases lying between them. Germline CDR1 reads LGHDT; CDR2 reads YNNKEL (reference sequence). The CDR3 here is CASSLGHSSGNTIYF. CDR3 bases: TGTGCCAGCAGCCTCGGACACAGCTCTGGAAACACCATATATTTT.

The chain links TRBV16 to TRBJ1-2; no clear D gene. V was clipped by 8 bases and J by 3 bases, with 13 bases between them. CDR3 length: 13 residues. Per the germline V gene, CDR1 is KGHSY and CDR2 is FQNENV. This chain's CDR3 is CASSGQSYYGYTF. CDR3 in DNA: TGTGCCAGCTCTGGGCAGAGCTACTATGGCTACACCTTC.

This rearrangement joins TRBV28 to TRBJ1-5; 9 bases are shared with TRBD1. CDR3 length: 17 amino acids. The V and J ends lost 4 bases and 3 bases, in that order; junction bases with no gene match: 10. CDR1 MDHEN and CDR2 SYDVKM come from the germline V gene. The DNA of the CDR3 is TGTGCCAGCAGTTCACCGGGACAGGGATCTGTCAATCAGCCCCAGCATTTT. Translation: CASSSPGQGSVNQPQHF.

This chain uses TRBV5-1 with TRBJ2-7; 9 nucleotides match TRBD1. V was pared by 4 bases and J by 3 bases, with 5 bases of the junction left unmatched. There are 14 residues in the CDR3. Germline V lookup: CDR1 SGHRS, CDR2 YFSETQ. The CDR3 loop is CASSLRQGGYEQYF. CDR3 bases: TGCGCCAGCAGCCTCCGACAGGGGGGCTACGAGCAGTACTTC.